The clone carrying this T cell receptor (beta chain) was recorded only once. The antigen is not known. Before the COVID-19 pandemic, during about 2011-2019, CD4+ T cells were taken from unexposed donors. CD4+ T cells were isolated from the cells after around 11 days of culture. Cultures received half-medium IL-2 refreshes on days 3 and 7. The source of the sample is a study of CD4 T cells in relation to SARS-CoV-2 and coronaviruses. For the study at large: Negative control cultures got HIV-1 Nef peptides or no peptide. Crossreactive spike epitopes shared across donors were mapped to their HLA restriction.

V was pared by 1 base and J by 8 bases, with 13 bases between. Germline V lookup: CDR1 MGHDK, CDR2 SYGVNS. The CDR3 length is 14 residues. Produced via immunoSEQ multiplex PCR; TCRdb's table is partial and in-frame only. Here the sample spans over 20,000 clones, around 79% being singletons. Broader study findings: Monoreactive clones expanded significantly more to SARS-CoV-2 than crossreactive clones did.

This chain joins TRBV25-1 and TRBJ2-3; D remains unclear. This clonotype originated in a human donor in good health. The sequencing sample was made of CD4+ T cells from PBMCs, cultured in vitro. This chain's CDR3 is CASSEFGQQVTQYF. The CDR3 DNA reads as TGTGCCAGCAGTGAATTCGGCCAGCAGGTTACGCAGTATTTT.